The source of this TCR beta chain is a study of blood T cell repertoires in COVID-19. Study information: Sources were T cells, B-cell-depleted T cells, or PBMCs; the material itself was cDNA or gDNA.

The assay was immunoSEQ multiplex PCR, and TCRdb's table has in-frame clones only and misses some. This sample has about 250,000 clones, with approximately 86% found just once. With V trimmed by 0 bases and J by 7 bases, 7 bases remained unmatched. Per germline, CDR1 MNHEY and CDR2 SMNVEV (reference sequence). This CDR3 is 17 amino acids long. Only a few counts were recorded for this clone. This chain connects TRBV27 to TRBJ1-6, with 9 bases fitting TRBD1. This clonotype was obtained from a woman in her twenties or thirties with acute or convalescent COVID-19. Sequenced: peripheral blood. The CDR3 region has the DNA TGTGCCAGCAGTTTATCCCCAACAGGGGGCTGGAATTCACCCCTCCACTTT. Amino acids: CASSLSPTGGWNSPLHF.